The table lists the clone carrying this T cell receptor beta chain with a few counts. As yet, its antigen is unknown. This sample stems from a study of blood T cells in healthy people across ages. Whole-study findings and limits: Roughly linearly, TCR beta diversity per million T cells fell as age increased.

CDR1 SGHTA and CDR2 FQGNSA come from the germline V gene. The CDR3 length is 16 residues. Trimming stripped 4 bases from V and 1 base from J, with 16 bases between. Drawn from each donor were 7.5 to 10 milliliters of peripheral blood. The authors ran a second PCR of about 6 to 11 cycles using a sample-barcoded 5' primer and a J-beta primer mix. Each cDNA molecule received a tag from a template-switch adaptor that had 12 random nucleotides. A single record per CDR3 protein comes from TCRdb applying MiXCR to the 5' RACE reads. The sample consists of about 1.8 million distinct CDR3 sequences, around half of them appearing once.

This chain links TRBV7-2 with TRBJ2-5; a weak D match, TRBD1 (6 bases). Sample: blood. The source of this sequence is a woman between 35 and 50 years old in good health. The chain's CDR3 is CASSSRGRRVQETQYF. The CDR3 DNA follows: TGTGCCAGCAGCTCAAGGGGGAGACGGGTCCAAGAGACCCAGTACTTC.